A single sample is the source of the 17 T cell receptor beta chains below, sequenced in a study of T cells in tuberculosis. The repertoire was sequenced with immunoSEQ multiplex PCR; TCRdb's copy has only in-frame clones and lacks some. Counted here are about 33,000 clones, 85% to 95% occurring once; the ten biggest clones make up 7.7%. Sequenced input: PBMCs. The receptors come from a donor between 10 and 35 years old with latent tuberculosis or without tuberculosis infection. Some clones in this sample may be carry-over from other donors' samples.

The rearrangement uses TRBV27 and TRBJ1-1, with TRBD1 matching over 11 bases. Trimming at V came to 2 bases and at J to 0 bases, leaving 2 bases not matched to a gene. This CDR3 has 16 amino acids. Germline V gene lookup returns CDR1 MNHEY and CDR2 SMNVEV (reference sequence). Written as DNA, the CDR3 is TGTGCCAGCAGTTTAATGGGACAGGGGGTGAACACTGAAGCTTTCTTT. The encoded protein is CASSLMGQGVNTEAFF.

CDR3 DNA sequence: TGTGCCAGCAGTTTATCGGGACAGGGAAAACACACTGAAGCTTTCTTT. It codes for CASSLSGQGKHTEAFF. The chain is built from TRBV27 and TRBJ1-1; TRBD1 matches 9 bases. Germline V gene data show CDR1 as MNHEY and CDR2 as SMNVEV (reference sequence). V dropped 0 bases and J dropped 3; count of bases not matched to a gene: 5. This CDR3 has 16 residues.

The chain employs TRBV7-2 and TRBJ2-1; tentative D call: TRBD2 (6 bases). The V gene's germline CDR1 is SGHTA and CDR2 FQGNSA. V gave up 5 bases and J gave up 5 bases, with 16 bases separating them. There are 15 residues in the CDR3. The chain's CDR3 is CASSRDSRTNNEQFF. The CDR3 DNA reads TGTGCCAGCAGCCGGGACTCCCGAACCAACAATGAGCAGTTCTTC.

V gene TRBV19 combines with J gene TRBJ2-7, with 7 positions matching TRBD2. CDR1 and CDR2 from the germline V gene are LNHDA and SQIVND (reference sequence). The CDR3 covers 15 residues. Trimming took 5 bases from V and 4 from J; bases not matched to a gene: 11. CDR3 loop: CASSLTMGGLYEQYF. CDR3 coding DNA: TGTGCCAGTAGTCTGACCATGGGAGGGCTATACGAGCAGTACTTC.

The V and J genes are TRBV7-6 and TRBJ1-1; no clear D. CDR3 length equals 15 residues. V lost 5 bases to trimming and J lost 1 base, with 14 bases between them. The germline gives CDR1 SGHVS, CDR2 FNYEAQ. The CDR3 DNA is TGTGCCAGCAGCCCCTACGTGGTGTCGAACACTGAAGCTTTCTTT. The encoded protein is CASSPYVVSNTEAFF.

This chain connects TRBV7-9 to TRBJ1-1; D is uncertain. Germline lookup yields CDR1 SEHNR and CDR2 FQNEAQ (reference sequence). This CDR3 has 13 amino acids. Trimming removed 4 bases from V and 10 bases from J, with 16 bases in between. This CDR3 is CASSSVGSGRAFF. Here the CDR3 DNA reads TGTGCCAGCAGCTCGGTGGGGTCTGGGAGAGCTTTCTTT.

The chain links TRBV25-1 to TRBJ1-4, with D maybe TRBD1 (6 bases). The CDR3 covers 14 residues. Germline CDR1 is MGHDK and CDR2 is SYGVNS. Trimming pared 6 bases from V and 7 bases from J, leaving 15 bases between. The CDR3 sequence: CASRQQGLLEKLFF. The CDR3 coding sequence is TGTGCCAGCAGACAACAGGGCCTCCTTGAAAAACTGTTTTTT. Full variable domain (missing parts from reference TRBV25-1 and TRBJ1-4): EADIYQTPRYLVIGTGKKITLECSQTMGHDKMYWYQQDPGMELHLIHYSYGVNSTEKGDLSSESTVSRIRTEHFPLTLESARPSHTSQYLCASRQQGLLEKLFFGSGTQLSVL.

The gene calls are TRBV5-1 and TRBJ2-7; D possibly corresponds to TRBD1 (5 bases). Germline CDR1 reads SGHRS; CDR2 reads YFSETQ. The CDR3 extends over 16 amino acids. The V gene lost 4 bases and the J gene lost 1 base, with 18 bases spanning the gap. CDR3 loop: CASSGKVGRESYEQYF. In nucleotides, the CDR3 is TGCGCCAGCAGCGGGAAGGTGGGGCGTGAGTCCTACGAGCAGTACTTC.

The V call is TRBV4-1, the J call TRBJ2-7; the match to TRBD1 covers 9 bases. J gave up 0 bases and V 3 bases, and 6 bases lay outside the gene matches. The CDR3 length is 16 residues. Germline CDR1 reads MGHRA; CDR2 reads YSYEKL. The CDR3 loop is CASSQFRDRVSYEQYF. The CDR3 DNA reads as TGCGCCAGCAGCCAGTTCCGGGACAGGGTCTCCTACGAGCAGTACTTC.

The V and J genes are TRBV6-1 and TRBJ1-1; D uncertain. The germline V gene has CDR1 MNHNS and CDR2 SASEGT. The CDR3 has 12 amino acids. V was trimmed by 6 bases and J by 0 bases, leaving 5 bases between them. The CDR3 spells CASSRVNTEAFF. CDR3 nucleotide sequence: TGTGCCAGCAGCCGGGTGAACACTGAAGCTTTCTTT.

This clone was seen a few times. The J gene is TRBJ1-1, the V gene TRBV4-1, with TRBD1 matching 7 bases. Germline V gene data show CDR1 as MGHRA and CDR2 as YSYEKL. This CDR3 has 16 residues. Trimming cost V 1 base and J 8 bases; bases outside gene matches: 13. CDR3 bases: TGCGCCAGCAGCCAAGGTTTAGACAGGGAGAGGCTGGAAGCTTTCTTT. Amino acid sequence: CASSQGLDRERLEAFF.

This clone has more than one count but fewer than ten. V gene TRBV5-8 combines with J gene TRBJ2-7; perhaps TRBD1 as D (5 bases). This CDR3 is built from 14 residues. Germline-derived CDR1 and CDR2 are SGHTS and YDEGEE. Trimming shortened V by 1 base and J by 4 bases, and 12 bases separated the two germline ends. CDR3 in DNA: TGTGCCAGCAGCTTGTCAGGGATTAGTTACGAGCAGTACTTC. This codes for CASSLSGISYEQYF.

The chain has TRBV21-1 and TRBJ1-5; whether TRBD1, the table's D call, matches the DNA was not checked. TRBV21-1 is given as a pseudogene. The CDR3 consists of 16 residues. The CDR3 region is CASSKRDRARNQPQHF. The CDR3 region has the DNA TGTGCCAGCAGCAAAAGGGACAGGGCACGGAATCAGCCCCAGCATTTT.

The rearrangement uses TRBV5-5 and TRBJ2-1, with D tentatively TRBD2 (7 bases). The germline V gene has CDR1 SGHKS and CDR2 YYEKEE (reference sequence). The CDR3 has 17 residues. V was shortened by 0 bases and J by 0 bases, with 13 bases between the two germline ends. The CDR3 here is CASSLVGGPSSYNEQFF. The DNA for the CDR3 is TGTGCCAGCAGCTTGGTGGGGGGGCCGAGCTCCTACAATGAGCAGTTCTTC.

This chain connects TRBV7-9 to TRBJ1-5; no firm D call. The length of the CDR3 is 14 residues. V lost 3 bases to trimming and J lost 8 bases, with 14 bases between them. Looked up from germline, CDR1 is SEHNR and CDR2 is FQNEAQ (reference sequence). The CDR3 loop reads CASSFSSGSEPQHF. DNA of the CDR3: TGTGCCAGCAGCTTTAGCTCCGGCTCGGAGCCCCAGCATTTT.

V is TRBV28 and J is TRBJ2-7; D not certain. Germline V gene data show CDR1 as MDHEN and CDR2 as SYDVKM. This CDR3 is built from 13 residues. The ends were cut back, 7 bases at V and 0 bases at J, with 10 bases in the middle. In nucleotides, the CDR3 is TGTGCCAGCACTTTTCATTCCTCCTACGAGCAGTACTTC. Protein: CASTFHSSYEQYF. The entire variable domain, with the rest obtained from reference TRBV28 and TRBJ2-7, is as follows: DVKVTQSSRYLVKRTGEKVFLECVQDMDHENMFWYRQDPGLGLRLIYFSYDVKMKEKGDIPEGYSVSREKKERFSLILESASTNQTSMYLCASTFHSSYEQYFGPGTRLTVT.

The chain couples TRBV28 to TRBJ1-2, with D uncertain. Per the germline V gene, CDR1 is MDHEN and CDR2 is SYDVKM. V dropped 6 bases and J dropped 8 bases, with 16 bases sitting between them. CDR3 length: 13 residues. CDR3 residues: CASSQGPSGGYTF. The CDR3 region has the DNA TGTGCCAGCAGCCAAGGGCCATCGGGGGGCTACACCTTC.